The entry below gives a single T cell receptor beta chain sequence along with its context. The antigen remains unidentified. Investigators isolated RNA and reverse transcribed it into cDNA to act as the sequencing template. Some clones are missing from TCRdb's copy, which holds only in-frame ones; the method was immunoSEQ multiplex PCR. Of 250,000 to 300,000 clones listed, roughly 64% are singletons. The data were obtained in a study of CD8+ T cells in alopecia areata. Overall study: Tofacitinib administration persisted for 6 to 18 months, succeeded by 6 months off drug. Broader study findings: Tofacitinib significantly brought down scalp clonality and expanded CD8+ clones among top 100.

Noted treatment: oral pan-JAK inhibitor, 5-10 mg twice daily. Alopecia areata patients provided lesional scalp punch biopsies and peripheral blood, both collected for the study. PBMCs provided sorted CD4+ and CD8+ T cells. V was clipped by 4 bases and J by 3 bases; unmatched bases: 6. The CDR3 contains 16 residues. Germline V gives CDR1 MDHEN, CDR2 SYDVKM. This specimen was CD4+ T cells sorted from blood, taken at week 24, from a patient treated with tofacitinib. This receptor was obtained from a human donor with alopecia areata. The chain combines TRBV28 with TRBJ1-5, with TRBD1 matching over 10 bases. CDR3 in amino acids: CASSSRGTGVNQPQHF. In DNA, the CDR3 is TGTGCCAGCAGTTCCAGAGGGACAGGGGTCAATCAGCCCCAGCATTTT.